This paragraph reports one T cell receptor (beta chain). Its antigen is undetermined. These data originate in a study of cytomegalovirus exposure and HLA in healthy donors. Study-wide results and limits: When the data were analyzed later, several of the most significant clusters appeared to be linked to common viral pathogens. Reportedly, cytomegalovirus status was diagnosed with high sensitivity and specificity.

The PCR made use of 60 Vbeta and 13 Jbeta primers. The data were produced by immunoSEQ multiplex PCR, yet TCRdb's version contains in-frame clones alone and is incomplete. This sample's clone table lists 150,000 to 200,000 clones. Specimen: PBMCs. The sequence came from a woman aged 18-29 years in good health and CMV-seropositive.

In DNA form, the CDR3 reads TGTGCCAGCAGCTTAGCGTCGTACACTGAAGCTTTCTTT. This gives the protein CASSLASYTEAFF. The V call is TRBV7-2, the J call TRBJ1-1; D is ambiguous. V was cut by 0 bases and J by 3 bases, with 5 bases left in between. CDR1 SGHTA and CDR2 FQGNSA come from the germline V gene. The CDR3 extends over 13 amino acids.